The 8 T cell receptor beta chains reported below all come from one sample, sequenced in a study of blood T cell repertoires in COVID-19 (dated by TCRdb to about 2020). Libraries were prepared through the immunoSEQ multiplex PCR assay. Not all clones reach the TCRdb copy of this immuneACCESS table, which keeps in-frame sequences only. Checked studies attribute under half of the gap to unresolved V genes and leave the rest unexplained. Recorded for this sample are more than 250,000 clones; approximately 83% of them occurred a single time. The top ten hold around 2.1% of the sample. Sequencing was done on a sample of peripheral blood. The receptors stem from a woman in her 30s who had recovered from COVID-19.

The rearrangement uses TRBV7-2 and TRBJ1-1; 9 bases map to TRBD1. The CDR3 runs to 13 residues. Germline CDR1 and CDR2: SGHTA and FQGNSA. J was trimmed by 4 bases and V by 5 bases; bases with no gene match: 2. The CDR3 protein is CASSTGGSTEAFF. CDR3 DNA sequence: TGTGCCAGCAGCACAGGGGGCTCCACTGAAGCTTTCTTT.

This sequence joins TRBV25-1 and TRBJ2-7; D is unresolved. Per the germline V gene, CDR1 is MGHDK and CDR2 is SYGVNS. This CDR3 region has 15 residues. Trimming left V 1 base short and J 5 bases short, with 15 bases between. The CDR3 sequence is CASSEFLRGVDEQYF. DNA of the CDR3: TGTGCCAGCAGTGAATTTCTAAGAGGAGTGGACGAGCAGTACTTC.

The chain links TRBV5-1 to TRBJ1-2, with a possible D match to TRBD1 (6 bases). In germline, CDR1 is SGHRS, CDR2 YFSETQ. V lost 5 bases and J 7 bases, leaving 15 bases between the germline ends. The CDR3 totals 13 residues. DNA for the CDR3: TGCGCCAGCAGGAAAACAGGGACGGGTGGCTACACCTTC. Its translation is CASRKTGTGGYTF.

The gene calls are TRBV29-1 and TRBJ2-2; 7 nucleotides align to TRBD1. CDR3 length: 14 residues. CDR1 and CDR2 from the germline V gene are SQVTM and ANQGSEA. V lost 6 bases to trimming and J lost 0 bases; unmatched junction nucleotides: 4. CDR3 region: CSVGTATNTGELFF. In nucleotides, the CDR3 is TGCAGCGTAGGGACAGCGACGAACACCGGGGAGCTGTTTTTT.

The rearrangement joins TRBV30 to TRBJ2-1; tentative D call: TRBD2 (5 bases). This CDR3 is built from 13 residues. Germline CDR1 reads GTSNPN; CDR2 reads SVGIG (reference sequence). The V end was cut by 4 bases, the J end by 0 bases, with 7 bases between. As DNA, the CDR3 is TGTGCCTGGAAAGGGAGCTCCTACAATGAGCAGTTCTTC. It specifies CAWKGSSYNEQFF.

This chain's CDR3 is CASSPQGYPYNEQFF. The CDR3 DNA is TGTGCCAGCAGTCCACAGGGGTATCCCTACAATGAGCAGTTCTTC. V gene TRBV27 combines with J gene TRBJ2-1, with TRBD1 identical over 7 bases. This CDR3 region has 15 residues. The germline CDR1 and CDR2 sequences are MNHEY and SMNVEV (reference sequence). J lost 2 bases, V lost 5 bases, and 6 bases had no gene match.

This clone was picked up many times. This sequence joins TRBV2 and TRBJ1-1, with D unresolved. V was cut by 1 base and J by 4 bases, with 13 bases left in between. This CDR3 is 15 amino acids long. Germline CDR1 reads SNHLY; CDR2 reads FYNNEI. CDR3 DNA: TGTGCCAGCAGTGAAGTCGGGGTTGTGGGCACTGAAGCTTTCTTT. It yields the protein CASSEVGVVGTEAFF.

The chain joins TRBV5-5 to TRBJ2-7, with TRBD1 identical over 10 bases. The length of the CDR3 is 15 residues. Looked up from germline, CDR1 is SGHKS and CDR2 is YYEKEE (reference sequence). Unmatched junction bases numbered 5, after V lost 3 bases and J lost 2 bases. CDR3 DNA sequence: TGTGCCAGCAGCTCCCCGGGACAGGGGACCTACGAGCAGTACTTC. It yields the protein CASSSPGQGTYEQYF.